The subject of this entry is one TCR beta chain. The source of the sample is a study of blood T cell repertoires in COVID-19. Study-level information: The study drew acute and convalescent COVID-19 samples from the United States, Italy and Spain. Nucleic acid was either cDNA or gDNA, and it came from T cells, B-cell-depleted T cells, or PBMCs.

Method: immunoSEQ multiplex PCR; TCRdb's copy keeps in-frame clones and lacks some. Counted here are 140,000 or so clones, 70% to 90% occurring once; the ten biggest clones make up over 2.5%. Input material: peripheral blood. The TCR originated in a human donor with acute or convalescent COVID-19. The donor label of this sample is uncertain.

CDR3 nucleotide sequence: TGTGCCAGCAAGGCGCAGGGGCGCACAGATACGCAGTATTTT. Translating gives CASKAQGRTDTQYF. J is TRBJ2-3 and V is TRBV2, with D possibly TRBD1 on 6 matching bases. Germline CDR1 SNHLY, CDR2 FYNNEI. This CDR3 contains 14 residues. Between the trimmed V and J ends, which lost 7 bases and 1 base, there was a span of 12 bases.